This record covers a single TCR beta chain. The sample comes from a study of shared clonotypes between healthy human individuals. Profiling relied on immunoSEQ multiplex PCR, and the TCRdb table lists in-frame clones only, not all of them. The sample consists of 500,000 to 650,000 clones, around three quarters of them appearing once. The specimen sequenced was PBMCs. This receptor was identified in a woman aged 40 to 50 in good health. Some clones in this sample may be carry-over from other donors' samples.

CDR3 region: CASSVERGVGNEQFF. The DNA of the CDR3 is TGTGCCAGCAGCGTGGAAAGGGGCGTGGGGAATGAGCAGTTCTTC. V is TRBV5-4 and J is TRBJ2-1; D is perhaps TRBD1 (5 bases). The CDR3 spans 15 residues. The germline V gene has CDR1 SGHNT and CDR2 YYREEE (reference sequence). Trimming cost V 4 bases and J 7 bases, with 18 bases left between them.